This T cell receptor (beta chain) was profiled in a study of blood T cell repertoires in COVID-19. Whole-study context: In each case, the material was cDNA or gDNA derived from T cells, B-cell-depleted T cells, or PBMCs.

The germline V gene has CDR1 SGHRS and CDR2 YFSETQ. CDR3 length: 16 residues. The V segment lost 4 bases and the J segment 3 bases; nucleotides outside the gene matches: 12. This table comes from immunoSEQ multiplex PCR, and its TCRdb copy is limited to in-frame clones, with some not included. The sample includes 150,000 to 200,000 clones, about 87% of them seen just once. The receptor was isolated from a man younger than 30 with active or convalescent COVID-19. The material sequenced was peripheral blood. The chain carries TRBV5-1 and TRBJ2-5, with 7 nucleotides matching TRBD1. For the CDR3, the DNA is TGCGCCAGCAGCACCGGACAGGTACCACCTAAAGAGACCCAGTACTTC. Amino acid sequence: CASSTGQVPPKETQYF.